This T cell receptor beta chain appears in the sequencing data of a study of T-cell memory formation after mild COVID-19. The wider study: TCR clusters were largely donor specific.

V was cut by 6 bases and J by 9 bases, with 18 bases left in between. The CDR3 extends over 14 amino acids. The study's findings and limits: Pre-infection memory showed some responding clones, and this suggested that cross-reactive memory joined. What remained unconfirmed was the SARS-CoV-2 specificity of second-wave clones peaking on day 37.

This clonotype showed up just a few times. Its antigen is still unknown. TCRdb re-derived calls from the 5' RACE reads in MiXCR, one entry per CDR3 protein. The sample contains around 200,000 distinct CDR3 sequences, 20% to 25% of which appear only once. This sequence joins TRBV12-3 or TRBV12-4 and TRBJ2-4, with D perhaps matching TRBD1 or TRBD2 (5 bases each). The source is an adult woman who had mild COVID-19 (a few samples of this study predate the infection). Cell type and time point are not known. Material for sequencing was PBMCs or a T cell subset sorted from them (not recorded which). The CDR3: CASSPGTHRGIQYF. DNA for the CDR3: TGTGCCAGCAGCCCGGGGACGCACCGCGGCATTCAGTACTTC.